Listed here is a single T cell receptor (beta chain). Its antigen is unknown. Sequenced by immunoSEQ multiplex PCR; TCRdb stores in-frame clones only, minus some. The table lists 350,000 to 500,000 clones, less than 95% of them singletons. Unmatched junction bases numbered 9, after V lost 6 bases and J lost 0 bases. Germline CDR1 is MNHEY and CDR2 is SMNVEV (reference sequence). The CDR3 length is 18 residues. This sample was taken from a study of Ad26.COV2.S vaccination and SARS-CoV-2 variants. At the level of the study: In the study, Ad26.COV2.S was injected intramuscularly once, or twice 56 days apart. Study observations and caveats: A substantial breadth of spike-specific CD8+ and CD4+ T cell responses after vaccination has been reported.

Noted treatment: some 20 received Ad26.COV2.S at low or high dose, single or two shots; five or six received placebo; per-sample allocation not given. Day 63 after the first vaccine or placebo injection was the time point for sampling. This TCR came from a person aged 18-65 years who received the Ad26.COV2.S COVID-19 vaccine or a placebo. This chain links TRBV27 with TRBJ2-4; the match to TRBD2 covers 12 bases. The material sequenced was peripheral blood, taken in a trial of Ad26.COV2.S vaccine versus placebo. CDR3 nucleotide sequence: TGTGCCAGCAGGATTACTAGCGGGAGGCCTCTAGCCAAAAACATTCAGTACTTC. Amino acid sequence: CASRITSGRPLAKNIQYF.